Below are 17 T cell receptor beta chains sequenced from a single sample in a study of blood T cell repertoires in COVID-19. Sequenced by immunoSEQ multiplex PCR; TCRdb stores in-frame clones only, minus some. Found here are under 200,000 clones, around 90% of them singletons; the top ten hold roughly 0.56%. Specimen: peripheral blood. The receptors derive from a man aged 50 to 60 with acute or convalescent COVID-19.

CDR3 sequence: CASSPGTGVPYEQYV. The CDR3 DNA reads as TGCGCCAGCAGCCCCGGGACAGGGGTACCCTACGAGCAGTACGTC. The chain combines TRBV10-2 with TRBJ2-7; 10 bases fit TRBD1. The CDR3 has 15 amino acids. Germline V gene data show CDR1 as WSHSY and CDR2 as SAAADI. The V gene end was trimmed by 6 bases and the J gene end by 2 bases; junction bases not matched to a gene: 7.

The V gene is TRBV5-1, the J gene TRBJ2-1; possibly TRBD2 for D (6 bases). The CDR3 runs to 13 residues. The V and J ends lost 3 bases and 3 bases respectively, with 7 bases between them. Germline V gives CDR1 SGHRS, CDR2 YFSETQ. The CDR3 here is CASSSGLYNEQFF. Written as DNA, the CDR3 is TGCGCCAGCAGCTCGGGACTCTACAATGAGCAGTTCTTC.

For this clone: The junction and the germline gene differ at one end; a read error may be behind it. The chain uses TRBV5-1 and TRBJ2-3; no clear D. CDR3 length: 13 amino acids. CDR1 is SGHRS and CDR2 is YFSETQ in the germline V gene. The CDR3 DNA reads as TGCGCCAGCAACTTGCCGTCCTCAGATACGCAGTATTTT. Translation: CASNLPSSDTQYF.

The chain recombines TRBV28 with TRBJ1-4, with unresolved D. The CDR3 sequence is 14 residues long. Germline V lookup: CDR1 MDHEN, CDR2 SYDVKM. V lost 1 base and J 9 bases, leaving 12 bases between the germline ends. The CDR3 sequence is CASSLLGSGKKLFF. In DNA form, the CDR3 reads TGTGCCAGCAGTTTATTGGGGTCGGGGAAAAAACTGTTTTTT.

This clone was seen only a few times. This chain uses TRBV5-1 with TRBJ2-2; 9 bases align to TRBD2. The trim removed 2 bases at V and 8 bases at J, leaving 4 bases unmatched. CDR1 and CDR2 (germline): SGHRS, YFSETQ. The CDR3 extends over 14 amino acids. The CDR3 sequence is CASSLPGLAGELFF. CDR3 coding DNA: TGCGCCAGCAGCTTACCGGGACTAGCAGGGGAGCTGTTTTTT.

V and J are TRBV5-1 and TRBJ2-1; D uncertain. The CDR3 contains 13 residues. The germline gives CDR1 SGHRS, CDR2 YFSETQ. V dropped 4 bases and J dropped 3 bases, with 8 bases sitting between them. CDR3 DNA sequence: TGCGCCAGCAGCGACGACAACTACAATGAGCAGTTCTTC. Translation: CASSDDNYNEQFF.

The chain joins TRBV7-6 to TRBJ2-1, with D possibly being TRBD2 (6 bases). The V gene's germline CDR1 is SGHVS and CDR2 FNYEAQ. The CDR3 length is 17 residues. Trimming took off 0 bases at V and 1 base at J, with 13 bases between the two ends. CDR3 protein: CASSLAGAGSSYNEQFF. The CDR3 coding sequence is TGTGCCAGCAGCTTAGCCGGGGCGGGGTCGTCCTACAATGAGCAGTTCTTC. The full variable domain, its missing parts supplied by reference TRBV7-6 and TRBJ2-1, is GAGVSQSPRYKVTKRGQDVALRCDPISGHVSLYWYRQALGQGPEFLTYFNYEAQQDKSGLPNDRFSAERPEGSISTLTIQRTEQRDSAMYRCASSLAGAGSSYNEQFFGPGTRLTVL.

The V gene is TRBV27, the J gene TRBJ1-4; 10 nucleotides agree with TRBD1. Germline CDR1 and CDR2: MNHEY and SMNVEV (reference sequence). V was pared by 6 bases and J by 0 bases, with 10 bases of the junction left unmatched. The CDR3 contains 18 residues. The CDR3 sequence is CASSAGQGDLSTNEKLFF. As DNA, the CDR3 is TGTGCCAGCAGCGCCGGACAGGGGGATCTGTCAACTAATGAAAAACTGTTTTTT.

The CDR3 sequence: CASRGAGRTRELFF. The CDR3 nucleotides read TGTGCCAGCAGGGGCGCGGGACGGACCCGGGAGCTGTTTTTT. The chain couples TRBV7-8 to TRBJ2-2; TRBD2 is a possible D gene (6 bases). Germline CDR1 is SGHVS and CDR2 is FQNEAQ. The CDR3 is 14 residues long. The ends were cut back, 6 bases at V and 9 bases at J, with 17 bases in the middle.

This rearrangement joins TRBV18 to TRBJ1-6; no definite D call. The CDR3 is 14 amino acids. V dropped 2 bases and J dropped 8 bases, with 10 bases sitting between them. The germline V gene has CDR1 KGHSH and CDR2 LQKENI. The CDR3 DNA reads as TGTGCCAGCTCACCAGACAATGGGTATTCACCCCTCCACTTT. Amino acid sequence: CASSPDNGYSPLHF.

This chain joins TRBV6-6 and TRBJ1-5; no clear D gene. This CDR3 spans 14 amino acids. The V end lost 2 bases, the J end lost 2 bases, and 7 bases lay between the germline ends. Germline CDR1 reads MNHNY; CDR2 reads SVGAGI (reference sequence). CDR3: CASSYESGNQPQHF. DNA for the CDR3: TGTGCCAGCAGTTACGAGTCCGGCAATCAGCCCCAGCATTTT.

This chain links TRBV2 with TRBJ2-2, with D hard to call. From germline, CDR1 is SNHLY and CDR2 FYNNEI. The CDR3 is made up of 15 amino acids. V was shortened by 2 bases and J by 4 bases, with 11 bases between the two germline ends. CDR3 sequence reads: CASSEYLPVTGELFF. CDR3 bases: TGTGCCAGCAGTGAATATCTCCCAGTCACCGGGGAGCTGTTTTTT.

The J gene is TRBJ2-1, the V gene TRBV20-1; 8 bases match TRBD1. With 5 bases clipped from V and 10 bases from J, the junction kept 4 bases outside the gene matches. CDR3 length: 11 amino acids. Per germline, CDR1 DFQATT and CDR2 SNEGSKA (reference sequence). The CDR3 loop is CSAPRGREQFF. CDR3 nucleotide sequence: TGCAGTGCTCCCAGGGGGCGGGAGCAGTTCTTC.

This clone was counted a few times. V is TRBV5-4 and J is TRBJ1-6, with D hard to call. Trimming took off 6 bases at V and 16 bases at J, with 23 bases between the two ends. The CDR3 sequence is 14 residues long. Germline V gives CDR1 SGHNT, CDR2 YYREEE (reference sequence). CDR3 sequence reads: CASTNSGKHGGLHF. The CDR3 DNA is TGTGCCAGCACCAATTCGGGGAAGCATGGCGGGCTCCACTTT.

This chain uses TRBV9 with TRBJ2-3; TRBD2 aligns across 10 bases. Germline V lookup: CDR1 SGDLS, CDR2 YYNGEE. V shed 4 bases and J 4 bases; nucleotides not matched to a gene: 12. This CDR3 has 17 amino acids. In nucleotides, the CDR3 is TGTGCCAGCAGCCCATCAAGAGCGGGAGGGCCCCCAGATACGCAGTATTTT. This encodes CASSPSRAGGPPDTQYF.

V and J are TRBV4-1 and TRBJ1-5, with TRBD1 identical over 12 bases. In germline, CDR1 is MGHRA, CDR2 YSYEKL. Trimming took 0 bases from V and 6 from J; bases not matched to a gene: 3. This CDR3 has 16 amino acids. Written as DNA, the CDR3 is TGCGCCAGCAGCCAAGAGGGACAGGGGGCTGGTCAGCCCCAGCATTTT. Translated, it gives CASSQEGQGAGQPQHF.

V is TRBV19 and J is TRBJ2-5; possible D gene TRBD2, 6 bases. The V gene lost 4 bases and the J gene lost 4 bases, with 16 bases spanning the gap. Germline CDR1 LNHDA, CDR2 SQIVND (reference sequence). The CDR3 loop spans 15 amino acids. In DNA form, the CDR3 reads TGTGCCAGTAGTAGCGGGATAGTAAACGGAGAGACCCAGTACTTC. Residues: CASSSGIVNGETQYF.